This TCR beta chain was captured by sequencing in a study of cytomegalovirus exposure and HLA in healthy donors. The study's findings and limits: No immune exposure information besides CMV serostatus was available. Being productive about 87% or about 30% of the time was typical of most TCR beta V segments in an earlier analysis.

The germline V and J ends were trimmed by 3 bases and 3 bases, with 8 bases remaining between them. The CDR3 has 13 residues. CDR1 and CDR2 (germline): SEHNR, FQNEAQ (reference sequence). The PCR had 60 Vbeta and 13 Jbeta primers. Method: immunoSEQ multiplex PCR; TCRdb's copy keeps in-frame clones and lacks some. The sample has around 100,000 clones. Details on this clone: The antigen remains unidentified.

The rearrangement uses TRBV7-9 and TRBJ1-1; the D is unclear. This receptor was taken from a woman aged 25 to 45 in good health and CMV-seronegative. Material: PBMCs. The CDR3 DNA is TGTGCCAGCAGCTTCAGCGGGGACACTGAAGCTTTCTTT. Translation gives CASSFSGDTEAFF.